These T cell receptor beta chains were read from a single sample in a study of blood T cell repertoires in COVID-19. Some clones are missing from TCRdb's copy, which holds only in-frame ones; the method was immunoSEQ multiplex PCR. The sample yields some 65,000 clones, 85% seen once. Sequencing was performed on peripheral blood. Receptor source: a man at least 80 years old with acute or convalescent COVID-19. CDR3s include the opening cysteine and the closing phenylalanine or tryptophan. D genes are given only for firm matches. Size values are once, few and many counts, or a class for expanded clones, and some rows have none.

TRBJ2-1	.	few	TRBV19	TGTGCCAGTAGACTAGCCCCCTACAATGAGCAGTTCTTC	CASRLAPYNEQFF
TRBJ1-3	.	few	TRBV7-7	TGTGCCAGCAGCTTAGACCCAGGGTCTGGAAACACCATATATTTT	CASSLDPGSGNTIYF
TRBJ1-4	.	.	TRBV24-1	TGTGCCACCAGTGATTCCAGGAGGGGTGAAGGAAAACTGTTTTTT	CATSDSRRGEGKLFF
TRBJ2-5	TRBD1	.	TRBV5-1	TGCGCCAGCAGCTTGGAGGGGACAGCTGCTACGGAGACCCAGTACTTC	CASSLEGTAATETQYF
TRBJ1-5	TRBD1	.	TRBV5-8	TGTGCCAGCAGCTGGACAGGTCATAATAGCAATCAGCCCCAGCATTTT	CASSWTGHNSNQPQHF
TRBJ2-7	.	.	TRBV6-5	TGTGCCAGCAGTCTCAGTTCCTACGAGCAGTACTTC	CASSLSSYEQYF
TRBJ1-1	TRBD1	few	TRBV3-1/TRBV3-2	TGTGCCAGCAGCCACCTGGACAGGGGCGCTTTCTTT	CASSHLDRGAFF
TRBJ1-3	TRBD1	.	TRBV18	TGTGCCAGCTCACCAGTGACAGGGCGAATGTCTGGAAACACCATATATTTT	CASSPVTGRMSGNTIYF
TRBJ2-7	.	.	TRBV29-1	TGCAGCGTTGAACGGGACACCCCCTACGAGCAGTACTTC	CSVERDTPYEQYF
TRBJ2-3	TRBD2	.	TRBV10-3	TGTGCCATCAGTGAGCCTGGGACTAGCGGGAACCCAGATACGCAGTATTTT	CAISEPGTSGNPDTQYF
TRBJ2-1	TRBD2	once	TRBV11-3	TGTGCCAGCAGCTTATCGGCGGGAGTAGCCTACAATGAGCAGTTCTTC	CASSLSAGVAYNEQFF
TRBJ2-1	TRBD1	.	TRBV7-9	TGTGCCAGCAGCTCTTCTGGGACAGGGAAGGCGAATGAGCAGTTCTTC	CASSSSGTGKANEQFF
TRBJ1-1	TRBD1	.	TRBV27	TGTGCCAGCAGTTTCGTAACTGGGAGACAGGGATTGAACACTGAAGCTTTCTTT	CASSFVTGRQGLNTEAFF
TRBJ2-7	TRBD2	.	TRBV6-6	TGTGCCAGCAGTTCCGAGCGGGAGAGGGCCTACGAGCAGTACTTC	CASSSERERAYEQYF